These T cell receptor beta chains were read from a single sample in a study of shared clonotypes between healthy human individuals. Method: immunoSEQ multiplex PCR; TCRdb's copy keeps in-frame clones and lacks some. The sample lists roughly 320,000 clones, about nine tenths occurring once. Sequencing used memory CD8+ T cells sorted from blood. The source is a young man in good health. Each CDR3 is given with its conserved first and last residue. A D gene is named only where the DNA matches it firmly. Rows may omit the clone size; those that give it use once, few, many or a size class.

J gene,D gene,V gene,clone size,CDR3 DNA,CDR3 protein
TRBJ1-2,-,TRBV10-3,-,TGTGCCATCAGTCCCCCTGGTCGGCCCTATGGCTACACCTTC,CAISPPGRPYGYTF
TRBJ1-1,-,TRBV6-5,-,TGTGCCAGCAGTTTTGACCAGAACACTGAAGCTTTCTTT,CASSFDQNTEAFF
TRBJ2-7,TRBD1,TRBV29-1,-,TGCAGCGTTGAACTTCGGCGACAGGGGGCATCCTACGAGCAGTACTTC,CSVELRRQGASYEQYF
TRBJ2-7,-,TRBV7-8,-,TGTGCCAGCAGCTCAACCTCGTACGAGCAGTACTTC,CASSSTSYEQYF
TRBJ2-7,-,TRBV10-2,-,TGCGCCAGCAGTGTCGAGCTTGTTGAGCAGTACTTC,CASSVELVEQYF
TRBJ1-6,-,TRBV9,-,TGTGCCAGCAGCGAGGAACATATTTTTTCACCCCTCCACTTT,CASSEEHIFSPLHF
TRBJ2-1,TRBD1,TRBV5-1,-,TGCGCCAGCAGCGAAGGACAGGACTACAATGAGCAGTTCTTC,CASSEGQDYNEQFF
TRBJ1-5,-,TRBV7-2,-,-,CASSLYFGAGQPQHF
TRBJ1-5,TRBD1,TRBV4-1,-,TGCGCCAGCAGCCAATTTCCTGGACAGGGGGCTGAGCCCCAGCATTTT,CASSQFPGQGAEPQHF
TRBJ2-5,-,TRBV5-4,-,TGTGCCAGCAGCTTGGTCTGGGACCAAGAGACCCAGTACTTC,CASSLVWDQETQYF
TRBJ2-7,TRBD2,TRBV5-1,-,TGCGCCAGCAGCAACTCGGGGGGGCCTCTGTACGAGCAGTACTTC,CASSNSGGPLYEQYF
TRBJ2-3,TRBD1,TRBV2,-,TGTGCCAGCAGTGAGGGACAGAGCACAGATACGCAGTATTTT,CASSEGQSTDTQYF
TRBJ1-2,TRBD1,TRBV9,-,TGTGCCAGCAGCGGCCTCAGACAGGGGGACGGCTACACCTTC,CASSGLRQGDGYTF
TRBJ1-4,-,TRBV4-1,-,TGCGCCAGCAGCCCGCCACGGACAACTAATGAAAAACTGTTTTTT,CASSPPRTTNEKLFF
TRBJ2-2,-,TRBV10-1,-,TGCGCCAGCGAGGGGCCCTGGGCCACCGGGGAGCTGTTTTTT,CASEGPWATGELFF
TRBJ1-2,-,TRBV9,-,TGTGCCAGCAGCCGGGATCCGTCCCCGACTAACTATGGCTACACCTTC,CASSRDPSPTNYGYTF
TRBJ1-2,TRBD1,TRBV29-1,few,TGCAGCGCGTGCGACAGGGCCAACTATGGCTACACCTTC,CSACDRANYGYTF
TRBJ1-3,-,TRBV13,-,TGTGCCAGCAGCTCCTTGGGGGGCTCTGGAAACACCATATATTTT,CASSSLGGSGNTIYF
TRBJ1-1,-,TRBV4-1,-,TGCGCCAGCAGCCAAGATTGGAGGGGAAGCACTGAAGCTTTCTTT,CASSQDWRGSTEAFF
TRBJ2-3,TRBD2,TRBV4-1,-,TGCGCCAGCAGCCAGAGACTAGCGGGATACACAGATACGCAGTATTTT,CASSQRLAGYTDTQYF
TRBJ1-1,TRBD1,TRBV5-4,-,TGTGCCAGTAGACAGGGAAACACTGAAGCTTTCTTT,CASRQGNTEAFF
TRBJ2-7,-,TRBV2,-,TGTGCCAGCAGGCAGGGGTTTTTCTGCGAGCAGTACTTC,CASRQGFFCEQYF
TRBJ2-5,TRBD2,TRBV7-6,-,TGTGCCAGCAGCCAGGGACTAGCGGGGTACAAACAAGAGACCCAGTACTTC,CASSQGLAGYKQETQYF
TRBJ1-2,-,TRBV4-3,-,TGCGCCAGCAGCCAAGATATTACGCCTTTTGGCTACACCTTC,CASSQDITPFGYTF
TRBJ1-3,-,TRBV5-1,once,TGCGCCAGCAGCTTGGGGATGAGGGACACCATATATTTT,CASSLGMRDTIYF
TRBJ1-2,TRBD1,TRBV30,few,TGTGCCTGGAGCTTCGAGGACAGGGGGTCTGATGGCTACACCTTC,CAWSFEDRGSDGYTF
TRBJ1-2,-,TRBV2,-,TGTGCCAGCAGTGAAGCGGAGAAGCTAAACTATGGCTACACCTTC,CASSEAEKLNYGYTF
TRBJ2-7,-,TRBV9,-,TGTGCCAGCAGCGGATCCAGTTACTCCTACGAGCAGTACTTC,CASSGSSYSYEQYF
TRBJ2-2,TRBD2,TRBV25-1,-,TGTGCCAGCCGACTAGCGGGAGGTGGCGGGGAGCTGTTTTTT,CASRLAGGGGELFF
TRBJ1-6,-,TRBV4-1,once,TGCGCCAGCAGCCAGGGGGATTCGGACAATTCACCCCTCCACTTT,CASSQGDSDNSPLHF
TRBJ1-2,-,TRBV27,-,TGTGCCAGCAGTTTTAGCCAGGGATCAGGGTATGGCTACACCTTC,CASSFSQGSGYGYTF
TRBJ1-1,-,TRBV19,few,TGTGCCAGTAGTCTACTGCCTAACACTGAAGCTTTCTTT,CASSLLPNTEAFF
TRBJ2-1,TRBD2,TRBV9,-,TGTGCCAGCAGCGTAGAGACCGCGGGAGTCAATGAGCAGTTCTTC,CASSVETAGVNEQFF
TRBJ2-1,-,TRBV5-4,-,TGTGCCAGCAGCCACCTCGGCCCAATCTACAATGAGCAGTTCTTC,CASSHLGPIYNEQFF
TRBJ1-6,TRBD1,TRBV4-2,once,TGTGCCAGCAGCCAAGAGACAGGGCTTGTCAGGGATTCACCCCTCCACTTT,CASSQETGLVRDSPLHF
TRBJ2-5,-,TRBV2,-,TGTGCCAGCAGTGAGCCTTTGGGACCACAAGAGACCCAGTACTTC,CASSEPLGPQETQYF
TRBJ1-1,-,TRBV5-4,-,TGTGCCAGCAGCTTGGTAGGAGACGAAGCTTTCTTT,CASSLVGDEAFF
TRBJ1-1,-,TRBV6-1,-,TGTGCCAGCAGAACCGAGACTTTCGCTGAAGCTTTCTTT,CASRTETFAEAFF
TRBJ2-1,TRBD2,TRBV5-6,-,TGTGCCAGCAGCTCGGGACTAGCGATACATGAGCAGTTCTTC,CASSSGLAIHEQFF
TRBJ2-7,-,TRBV27,-,TGTGCCAGCAGTTTATCCAGGGTCCACGAGCAGTACTTC,CASSLSRVHEQYF
TRBJ1-1,TRBD1,TRBV27,-,TGTGCCAGCGCCAGGGGGCTCACTGAAGCTTTCTTT,CASARGLTEAFF
TRBJ2-7,TRBD1,TRBV7-9,-,TGTGCCAGCAGCTCGTACGGGACAGGGTTTGACTACGAGCAGTACTTC,CASSSYGTGFDYEQYF
TRBJ2-2,-,TRBV19,-,TGTGCCAGTAGTATTACCGGGGAGCTGTTTTTT,CASSITGELFF
TRBJ2-7,TRBD1,TRBV7-2,once,TGTGCCAGCAGCTTAGGGGACAGCGTCTACGAGCAGTACTTC,CASSLGDSVYEQYF
TRBJ2-2,-,TRBV9,-,TGTGCCAGCACCCAGACCGGGGAGCTGTTTTTT,CASTQTGELFF
TRBJ1-2,-,TRBV7-2,few,TGTGCCAGCAGCCCCGAGGGGGGGACTTTAGCTAACTATGGCTACACCTTC,CASSPEGGTLANYGYTF
TRBJ2-7,TRBD2,TRBV15,-,TGTGCCACCAGCAGAGATTGGGAGGGCTCCTACGAGCAGTACTTC,CATSRDWEGSYEQYF
TRBJ2-3,-,TRBV18,-,TGTGCCAGCTCACCAAGGGGACCCTACACAGATACGCAGTATTTT,CASSPRGPYTDTQYF
TRBJ2-1,TRBD2,TRBV7-6,few,TGTGCCAGCAGCGCCGGGACTAGGGATCCTGAGCAGTTCTTC,CASSAGTRDPEQFF
TRBJ1-5,-,TRBV10-1,-,TGCGCCAGCAGTGAGGGACGCAATCAGCCCCAGCATTTT,CASSEGRNQPQHF
TRBJ2-7,TRBD1,TRBV6-5,-,TGTGCCAGCAGTTACACAGGGGCCTACGAGCAGTACTTC,CASSYTGAYEQYF
TRBJ1-1,-,TRBV4-1,-,TGCGCCAGCAGCCACACGGAGGTGAACACTGAAGCTTTCTTT,CASSHTEVNTEAFF
TRBJ1-1,-,TRBV29-1,-,TGCAGCGTCAAACACGCAGGGATGAACACTGAAGCTTTCTTT,CSVKHAGMNTEAFF
TRBJ2-2,-,TRBV11-2,-,TGTGCCAGCAGCTTTGTAGGGGAGCTGTTTTTT,CASSFVGELFF
TRBJ2-1,-,TRBV6-1,-,TGTGCCAGCAGTGAAATTAGGGGCTTGGGGATCAATGAGCAGTTCTTC,CASSEIRGLGINEQFF
TRBJ2-3,-,TRBV5-1,-,TGCGCCAGCAGCCAATCCTACCTTAGCCGGGGACCCGAGGGAGATACGCAGTATTTT,CASSQSYLSRGPEGDTQYF
TRBJ2-3,TRBD2,TRBV6-4,few,TGTGCCAGCAGCGCCTCAGCGGGGGGGCCAACAGATACGCAGTATTTT,CASSASAGGPTDTQYF
TRBJ2-3,-,TRBV15,-,TGTGCCACCAGCAGAGGGACAACAGATACGCAGTATTTT,CATSRGTTDTQYF
TRBJ1-1,-,TRBV28,-,TGTGCCAGCAGTCCCCCCGGGGTTTATATGAACACTGAAGCTTTCTTT,CASSPPGVYMNTEAFF